This T cell receptor (beta chain) was captured in a study of cytomegalovirus exposure and HLA in healthy donors. Use of 60 Vbeta and 13 Jbeta primers characterized the PCR. Repertoires were generated with immunoSEQ multiplex PCR, while TCRdb's copy carries only in-frame clones and drops some. The data show over 75,000 clones, around nine tenths seen once. Germline V CDR1 and CDR2: KGHSH, LQKENI. V lost 6 bases to trimming and J lost 5 bases; unmatched junction nucleotides: 7. The CDR3 has 15 residues. Specimen: PBMCs. The TCR comes from a man aged 25 to 45 in good health and CMV-seropositive. This chain uses TRBV18 with TRBJ2-3, with 11 bases aligning to TRBD2. CDR3 residues: CASSLILAGEDTQYF. CDR3 DNA sequence: TGTGCCAGCTCGCTCATACTAGCGGGAGAAGATACGCAGTATTTT.